The 16 T cell receptor beta chains in this list originate from one sample, sequenced in a study of blood T cell repertoires in COVID-19. The assay was immunoSEQ multiplex PCR, and TCRdb's table has in-frame clones only and misses some. The sample lists 100,000 to 150,000 clones; around 89% were seen once. Input material: peripheral blood. The receptors shown here come from a man in his 70s with active COVID-19.

V is TRBV6-1 and J is TRBJ2-1; tentatively, D is TRBD2 (7 bases). Looked up from germline, CDR1 is MNHNS and CDR2 is SASEGT. The V end lost 2 bases, the J end lost 9 bases, and 17 bases lay between the germline ends. The length of the CDR3 is 15 residues. The CDR3 reads CASSEPGLGGPEQFF. The CDR3 nucleotides read TGTGCCAGCAGTGAACCGGGCCTCGGGGGGCCTGAGCAGTTCTTC.

The chain has TRBV5-6 and TRBJ2-4; perhaps TRBD2 as D (6 bases). There are 12 residues in the CDR3. Germline loops: CDR1 SGHDT, CDR2 YYEEEE. Between the trimmed V and J ends, which lost 2 bases and 7 bases, there was a span of 7 bases. The CDR3 DNA reads as TGTGCCAGCAGCTTCGGGGGTAACATTCAGTACTTC. Its translation: CASSFGGNIQYF.

The rearrangement uses TRBV5-8 and TRBJ1-2; tentative D call: TRBD1 (6 bases). The CDR3 sequence is 15 residues long. V gave up 6 bases and J gave up 3 bases, with 18 bases separating them. CDR1 is SGHTS and CDR2 is YDEGEE in the germline V gene. For the CDR3, the DNA is TGTGCCAGCACCCCCCCGGCCAGGGGCGACTATGGCTACACCTTC. This gives the protein CASTPPARGDYGYTF.

The chain recombines TRBV19 with TRBJ1-1, with unresolved D. The V end was cut by 7 bases, the J end by 5 bases, with 17 bases between. This CDR3 has 14 residues. Per germline, CDR1 LNHDA and CDR2 SQIVND (reference sequence). The CDR3 DNA is TGTGCCAGTACCCGGGCCGGGATGCGGACTGAAGCTTTCTTT. It specifies CASTRAGMRTEAFF.

The chain is built from TRBV5-4 and TRBJ2-1, with TRBD2 matching over 14 bases. The germline V gene has CDR1 SGHNT and CDR2 YYREEE (reference sequence). This CDR3 has 16 amino acids. J was trimmed by 7 bases and V by 4 bases; bases with no gene match: 7. The CDR3 sequence is CASSIGTSGRRNEQFF. The DNA of the CDR3 is TGTGCCAGCAGCATCGGGACTAGCGGGAGACGTAATGAGCAGTTCTTC.

The rearrangement links TRBV15 to TRBJ2-7; 7 nucleotides align to TRBD2. The germline V gene has CDR1 LNHNV and CDR2 YYDKDF (reference sequence). Trimming at V came to 1 base and at J to 3 bases, leaving 9 bases not matched to a gene. The CDR3 totals 16 residues. The DNA of the CDR3 is TGTGCCACCAGCAGAGCAAAAACATCGGGGGGCTACGAGCAGTACTTC. Amino acids: CATSRAKTSGGYEQYF. The full variable domain, completed using reference TRBV15 and TRBJ2-7, is DAMVIQNPRYQVTQFGKPVTLSCSQTLNHNVMYWYQQKSSQAPKLLFHYYDKDFNNEADTPDNFQSRRPNTSFCFLDIRSPGLGDTAMYLCATSRAKTSGGYEQYFGPGTRLTVT.

The chain combines TRBV11-1 with TRBJ2-1, with TRBD2 matching 7 bases. This CDR3 comprises 14 residues. Per the germline V gene, CDR1 is SGHAT and CDR2 is FQDESV (reference sequence). V dropped 1 base and J dropped 7; count of bases not matched to a gene: 4. This chain's CDR3 is CASSLVRGVNEQFF. The DNA of the CDR3 is TGTGCCAGCAGCTTAGTCCGGGGGGTGAATGAGCAGTTCTTC.

V usage is TRBV28 and J usage is TRBJ2-2; 7 nucleotides align to TRBD2. Germline trimming cut 2 bases from V and 9 bases from J; bases unmatched to any gene: 3. Germline V lookup: CDR1 MDHEN, CDR2 SYDVKM. The CDR3 length is 13 residues. The DNA of the CDR3 is TGTGCCAGCAGTTTAGGGCGGGAGTGGGAGCTGTTTTTT. It encodes CASSLGREWELFF.

This chain connects TRBV7-9 to TRBJ2-2, with D tentatively TRBD1 (5 bases). The germline CDR1 and CDR2 sequences are SEHNR and FQNEAQ (reference sequence). Trimming shortened V by 5 bases and J by 7 bases, and 14 bases separated the two germline ends. The CDR3 loop spans 14 amino acids. The CDR3 sequence: CASSVRGDVGELFF. The CDR3 nucleotides read TGTGCCAGCAGCGTTAGGGGCGACGTCGGGGAGCTGTTTTTT.

The genes are TRBV28 and TRBJ1-5, with a weak D call TRBD1 (5 bases). CDR1 and CDR2 (germline): MDHEN, SYDVKM. The CDR3 length is 12 residues. Trimming left V 10 bases short and J 7 bases short, with 14 bases between. The CDR3 spells CATRAGSQPQHF. As DNA, the CDR3 is TGTGCCACCCGCGCAGGGTCCCAGCCCCAGCATTTT.

The rearrangement links TRBV11-1 to TRBJ2-7, with a tentative D call TRBD2 (6 bases). The V end was cut by 1 base, the J end by 2 bases, with 12 bases between. CDR1 is SGHAT and CDR2 is FQDESV in the germline V gene (reference sequence). The CDR3 runs to 15 residues. The CDR3 DNA is TGTGCCAGCAGCTTAGGGACGGGACTCACCTACGAGCAGTACTTC. Protein: CASSLGTGLTYEQYF. The full variable domain, completed using reference TRBV11-1 and TRBJ2-7, is EAEVAQSPRYKITEKSQAVAFWCDPISGHATLYWYRQILGQGPELLVQFQDESVVDDSQLPKDRFSAERLKGVDSTLKIQPAELGDSAMYLCASSLGTGLTYEQYFGPGTRLTVT.

V usage is TRBV27 and J usage is TRBJ2-7; TRBD2 agrees at 7 bases. CDR1 is MNHEY, CDR2 SMNVEV, per germline (reference sequence). The CDR3 runs 14 residues. With V trimmed by 7 bases and J by 5 bases, 11 bases remained unmatched. CDR3 protein: CASTPPREAHEQYF. The CDR3 DNA follows: TGTGCCAGCACCCCCCCCCGGGAGGCCCACGAGCAGTACTTC.

The rearrangement joins TRBV19 to TRBJ2-6, with 8 bases identical to TRBD1. Germline-derived CDR1 and CDR2 are LNHDA and SQIVND (reference sequence). CDR3 length equals 17 residues. V dropped 9 bases and J dropped 0; count of bases not matched to a gene: 10. CDR3 sequence reads: CASTQAGGFSGANVLTF. Here the CDR3 DNA reads TGTGCCAGCACCCAGGCAGGGGGCTTCTCTGGGGCCAACGTCCTGACTTTC.

The V gene is TRBV28, the J gene TRBJ1-2; a weak D match, TRBD1 (6 bases). Per the germline V gene, CDR1 is MDHEN and CDR2 is SYDVKM. Trimming cost V 10 bases and J 4 bases, with 19 bases left between them. The CDR3 totals 14 residues. This chain's CDR3 is CATTSTGRGYGYTF. Here the CDR3 DNA reads TGTGCCACCACTTCTACAGGGAGGGGCTATGGCTACACCTTC.

This chain joins TRBV27 and TRBJ1-6; D is uncertain. Germline V gives CDR1 MNHEY, CDR2 SMNVEV (reference sequence). V dropped 7 bases and J dropped 5 bases, with 15 bases sitting between them. CDR3 length: 15 residues. CDR3 sequence (DNA): TGTGCCAGCACCCTGAGGTGGTTAAATAATTCACCCCTCCACTTT. It translates to CASTLRWLNNSPLHF.

This chain connects TRBV18 to TRBJ2-7, with TRBD1 identical over 10 bases. Per the germline V gene, CDR1 is KGHSH and CDR2 is LQKENI. The CDR3 extends over 14 amino acids. The ends lost 6 bases at V and 6 bases at J; junction bases unmatched: 8. The CDR3 DNA reads TGTGCCAGCTCGCACGGACAGGGGGTGAGCGAGCAGTACTTC. Its protein is CASSHGQGVSEQYF.